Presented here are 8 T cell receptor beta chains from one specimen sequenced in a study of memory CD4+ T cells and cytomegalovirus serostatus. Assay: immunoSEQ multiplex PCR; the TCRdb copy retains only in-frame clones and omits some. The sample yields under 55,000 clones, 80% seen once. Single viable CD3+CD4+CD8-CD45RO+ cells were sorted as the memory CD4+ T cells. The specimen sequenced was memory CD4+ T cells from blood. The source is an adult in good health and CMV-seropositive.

CDR3 residues: CASSLLYLGQASYEQYF. CDR3 coding DNA: TGTGCCAGCAGTTTATTATACCTGGGACAGGCCTCCTACGAGCAGTACTTC. The J gene is TRBJ2-7, the V gene TRBV28; TRBD1 aligns across 8 bases. V lost 1 base to trimming and J lost 0 bases; unmatched junction nucleotides: 8. The CDR3 is made up of 17 amino acids. Germline V CDR1 and CDR2: MDHEN, SYDVKM.

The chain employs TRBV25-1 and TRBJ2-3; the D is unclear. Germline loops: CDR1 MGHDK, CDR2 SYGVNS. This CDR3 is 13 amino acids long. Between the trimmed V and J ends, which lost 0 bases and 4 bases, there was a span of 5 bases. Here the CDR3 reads CASSEYSADTQYF. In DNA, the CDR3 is TGTGCCAGCAGTGAATATAGTGCAGATACGCAGTATTTT. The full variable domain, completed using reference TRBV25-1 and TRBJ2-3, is EADIYQTPRYLVIGTGKKITLECSQTMGHDKMYWYQQDPGMELHLIHYSYGVNSTEKGDLSSESTVSRIRTEHFPLTLESARPSHTSQYLCASSEYSADTQYFGPGTRLTVL.

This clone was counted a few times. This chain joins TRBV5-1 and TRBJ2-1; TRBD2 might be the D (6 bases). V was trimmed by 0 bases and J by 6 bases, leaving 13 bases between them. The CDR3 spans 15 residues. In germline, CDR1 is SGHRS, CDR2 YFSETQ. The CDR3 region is CASSLDLAKINEQFF. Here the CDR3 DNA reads TGCGCCAGCAGCTTGGACCTAGCGAAGATCAATGAGCAGTTCTTC.

The CDR3 DNA follows: TGTGCCAGCAGCTGGGACGGGGCAGGGAGCACTGAAGCTTTCTTT. Its protein product is CASSWDGAGSTEAFF. The rearrangement joins TRBV11-2 to TRBJ1-1; maybe TRBD1 (5 bases). V lost 4 bases and J 4 bases, leaving 16 bases between the germline ends. The CDR3 length is 15 residues. CDR1 and CDR2 (germline): SGHAT, FQNNGV.

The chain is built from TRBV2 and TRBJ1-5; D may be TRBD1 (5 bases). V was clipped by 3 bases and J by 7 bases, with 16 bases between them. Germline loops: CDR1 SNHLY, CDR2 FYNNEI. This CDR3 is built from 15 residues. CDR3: CASSEHRGNNQPQHF. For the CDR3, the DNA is TGTGCCAGCAGTGAGCACCGGGGGAATAACCAGCCCCAGCATTTT.

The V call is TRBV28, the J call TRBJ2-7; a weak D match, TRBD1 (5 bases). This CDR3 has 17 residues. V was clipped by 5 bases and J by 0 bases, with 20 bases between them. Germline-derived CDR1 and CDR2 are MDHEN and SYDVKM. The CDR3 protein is CASSPSGATASSYEQYF. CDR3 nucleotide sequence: TGTGCCAGCAGTCCCTCAGGAGCGACAGCGAGCTCCTACGAGCAGTACTTC.

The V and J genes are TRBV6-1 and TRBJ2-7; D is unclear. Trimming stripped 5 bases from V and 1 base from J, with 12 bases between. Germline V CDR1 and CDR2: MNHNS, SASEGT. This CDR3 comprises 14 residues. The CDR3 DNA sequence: TGTGCCAGCAGTTCCCGGTTCCGGTCCTACGAGCAGTACTTC. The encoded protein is CASSSRFRSYEQYF.

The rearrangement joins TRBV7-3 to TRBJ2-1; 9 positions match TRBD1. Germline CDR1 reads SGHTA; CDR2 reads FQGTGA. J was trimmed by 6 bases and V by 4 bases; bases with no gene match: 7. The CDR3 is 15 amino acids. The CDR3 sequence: CASSSQGARGNEQFF. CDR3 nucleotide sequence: TGTGCCAGCAGCTCACAGGGGGCGAGGGGCAATGAGCAGTTCTTC.